This T cell receptor (beta chain) was profiled in a study of identical twins. Unique molecular identifiers were present on the cDNA, and a universal primer site came from template switching. A single record per CDR3 protein comes from TCRdb applying MiXCR to the 5' RACE reads. Of approximately 890,000 distinct CDR3 sequences listed, around an eighth are singletons. V was clipped by 5 bases and J by 5 bases; unmatched bases: 15. CDR1 SGHAT and CDR2 FQNNGV come from the germline V gene. This CDR3 contains 18 residues. These data also featured in a second study, about yellow fever vaccine responses in identical twins.

Sequencing used PBMCs. The chain uses TRBV11-2 and TRBJ2-5; TRBD2 aligns across 12 bases. This clonotype was obtained from a young woman in good health. The CDR3 spells CASSPRLAGATVGETQYF. The CDR3 DNA reads as TGTGCCAGCAGCCCAAGACTAGCGGGGGCGACAGTGGGTGAGACCCAGTACTTC.